Below, one TCR beta chain is given with its context. Original handling: Reference gene primers were amplified, and this amplification served to estimate nucleated cell counts. Clones were read by immunoSEQ multiplex PCR, and TCRdb kept only the in-frame ones, dropping some. That table furnishes V, J and clone size, whereas the DNA furnished D and trimming. Here the sample spans roughly 140,000 clones, around 81% being singletons. This entry comes from a study of blood T cell repertoires in COVID-19. Study context: Samples came from the United States, Italy and Spain, spanning acute and convalescent COVID-19. T cells, B-cell-depleted T cells, or PBMCs provided the cDNA or gDNA that served as material.

The germline gives CDR1 MNHEY, CDR2 SMNVEV (reference sequence). After removal of 6 bases from V and 5 bases from J, the junction contained 7 bases not matched to a gene. The CDR3 has 14 residues. Sample: peripheral blood. The source is a human donor in a cohort sampled during active COVID-19. The chain recombines TRBV27 with TRBJ1-1; TRBD1 agrees at 9 bases. CDR3 amino acids: CASRWTGDGTEAFF. CDR3 nucleotide sequence: TGTGCCAGCAGGTGGACAGGGGATGGTACTGAAGCTTTCTTT.